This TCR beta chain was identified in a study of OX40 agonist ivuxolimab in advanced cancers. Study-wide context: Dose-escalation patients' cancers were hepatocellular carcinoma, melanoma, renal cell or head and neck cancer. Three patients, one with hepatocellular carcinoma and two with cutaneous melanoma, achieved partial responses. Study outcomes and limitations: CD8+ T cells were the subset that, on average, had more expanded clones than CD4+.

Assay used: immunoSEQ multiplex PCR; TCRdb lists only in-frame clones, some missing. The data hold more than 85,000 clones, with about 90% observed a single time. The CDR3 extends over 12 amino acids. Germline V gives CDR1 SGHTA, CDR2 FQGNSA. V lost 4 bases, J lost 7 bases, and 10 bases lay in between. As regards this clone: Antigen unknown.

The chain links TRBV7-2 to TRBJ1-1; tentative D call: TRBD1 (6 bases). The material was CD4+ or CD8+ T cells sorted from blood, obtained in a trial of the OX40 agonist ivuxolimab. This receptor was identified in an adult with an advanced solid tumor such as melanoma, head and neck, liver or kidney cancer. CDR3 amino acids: CASSSQGVEAFF. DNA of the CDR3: TGTGCCAGCAGCTCACAGGGAGTTGAAGCTTTCTTT.